This T cell receptor (beta chain) originates from a study of T cells in Graves' hyperthyroidism and ophthalmopathy. Whole-study findings and limits: Using 13 V-J features, a model discriminated ophthalmopathy from stable hyperthyroidism.

Trimming left V 5 bases short and J 10 bases short, with 29 bases between. This CDR3 spans 18 amino acids. Germline CDR1 is SGHNT and CDR2 is YENEEA. Amplified TCR beta CDR3 regions derived from RNA transcripts. Researchers ran a first-round RT-PCR on the TCR CDR3 using the HTBI primer set. From the multiplex PCR reads, TCRdb called clonotypes with MiXCR, one entry per CDR3 protein. The sample holds fewer than 900,000 distinct CDR3 sequences, around 20% seen once. There are a few counts of this clonotype. Its antigen is still unknown. This receptor was obtained from a woman aged 45-59 years with Graves' hyperthyroidism that later progressed to Graves' ophthalmopathy. Sequencing was carried out using blood. This chain connects TRBV11-3 to TRBJ2-2; D is tentatively TRBD1 or TRBD2 (5 bases each). The CDR3 bases are TGTGCCAGCAGCCCCGGGGACCGGCTGGCAGGGTATGGTGAGGAGCTGTTTTTT. Translation gives CASSPGDRLAGYGEELFF. Looking up the rest from reference TRBV11-3 and TRBJ2-2 gives the full variable domain: EAGVVQSPRYKIIEKKQPVAFWCNPISGHNTLYWYLQNLGQGPELLIRYENEEAVDDSQLPKDRFSAERLKGVDSTLKIQPAELGDSAVYLCASSPGDRLAGYGEELFFGEGSRLTVL.